This TCR beta chain was captured by sequencing in a study of blood T cell repertoires in COVID-19. Study-wide background: From T cells, B-cell-depleted T cells, or PBMCs came the material, which was cDNA or gDNA.

Original methodology: Amplification from reference gene primers served as the basis for estimated nucleated cell counts. Profiled with immunoSEQ multiplex PCR; TCRdb holds only in-frame clones, not every one. The D gene and trimming were derived from the DNA, and the V and J assignments and clone size from that table. The sample shows fewer than 250,000 clones, about four fifths of them seen only once. Sequencing input: peripheral blood. The receptor was isolated from a woman between 50 and 59 years old with acute or convalescent COVID-19.

CDR3 nucleotides: TGTGCCAGCTCACCGGCTAACGGGACTAGCGGGAGTTCCTACGAGCAGTACTTC. Its translation: CASSPANGTSGSSYEQYF. The V gene is TRBV18, the J gene TRBJ2-7; the match to TRBD2 covers 14 bases. Unmatched junction bases numbered 8, after V lost 3 bases and J lost 1 base. Germline CDR1 KGHSH, CDR2 LQKENI. CDR3 length: 18 residues.